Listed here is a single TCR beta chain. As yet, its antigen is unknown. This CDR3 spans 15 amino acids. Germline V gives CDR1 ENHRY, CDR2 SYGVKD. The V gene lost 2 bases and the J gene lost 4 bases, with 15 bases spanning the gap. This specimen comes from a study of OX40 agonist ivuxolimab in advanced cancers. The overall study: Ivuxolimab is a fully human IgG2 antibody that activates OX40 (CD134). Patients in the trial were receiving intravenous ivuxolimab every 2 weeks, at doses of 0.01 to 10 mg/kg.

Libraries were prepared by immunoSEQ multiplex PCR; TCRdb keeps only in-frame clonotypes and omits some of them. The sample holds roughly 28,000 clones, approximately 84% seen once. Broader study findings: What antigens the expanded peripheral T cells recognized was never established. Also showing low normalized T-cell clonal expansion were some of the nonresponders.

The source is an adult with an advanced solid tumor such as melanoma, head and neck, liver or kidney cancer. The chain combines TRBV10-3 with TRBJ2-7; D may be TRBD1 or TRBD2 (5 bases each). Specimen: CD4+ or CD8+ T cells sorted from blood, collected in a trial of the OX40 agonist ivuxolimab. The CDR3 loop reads CAISETRDPPYEQYF. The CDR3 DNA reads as TGTGCCATCAGTGAGACCCGGGACCCCCCTTACGAGCAGTACTTC.